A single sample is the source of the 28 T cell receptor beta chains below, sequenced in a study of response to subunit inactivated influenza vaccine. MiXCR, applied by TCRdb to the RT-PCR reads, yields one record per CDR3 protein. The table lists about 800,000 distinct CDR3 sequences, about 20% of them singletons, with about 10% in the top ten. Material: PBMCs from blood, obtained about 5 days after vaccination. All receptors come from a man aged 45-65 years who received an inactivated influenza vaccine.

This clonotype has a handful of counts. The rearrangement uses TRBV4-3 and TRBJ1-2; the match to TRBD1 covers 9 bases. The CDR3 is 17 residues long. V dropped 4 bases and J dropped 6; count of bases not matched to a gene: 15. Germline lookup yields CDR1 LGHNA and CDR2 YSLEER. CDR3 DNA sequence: TGCGCCAGCAGCCTTAAGACAGGGGGAAGGGACATGGATGGCTACACCTTC. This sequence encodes CASSLKTGGRDMDGYTF.

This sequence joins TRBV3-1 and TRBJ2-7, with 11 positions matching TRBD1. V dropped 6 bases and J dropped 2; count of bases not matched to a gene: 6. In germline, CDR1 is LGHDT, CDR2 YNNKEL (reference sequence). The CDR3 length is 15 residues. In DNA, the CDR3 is TGTGCCAGCAGGGCGGACAGGGGGCGACCCTACGAGCAGTACTTC. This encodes CASRADRGRPYEQYF.

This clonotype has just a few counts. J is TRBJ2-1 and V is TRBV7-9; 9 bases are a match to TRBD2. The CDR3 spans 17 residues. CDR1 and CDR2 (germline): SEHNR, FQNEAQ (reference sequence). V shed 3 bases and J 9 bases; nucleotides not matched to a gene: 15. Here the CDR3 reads CASSFLSGPAGGFEQFF. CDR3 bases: TGTGCCAGCAGCTTCCTCAGTGGGCCAGCGGGAGGTTTTGAGCAGTTCTTC.

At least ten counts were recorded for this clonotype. The CDR3 protein is CASSLDTTTDTQYF. The CDR3, as DNA: TGTGCCAGCAGTTTAGACACTACCACAGATACGCAGTATTTT. The chain uses TRBV12-3 or TRBV12-4 and TRBJ2-3; no definite D call. Trimming took 1 base from V and 2 from J, leaving 7 bases between them. The CDR3 spans 14 residues.

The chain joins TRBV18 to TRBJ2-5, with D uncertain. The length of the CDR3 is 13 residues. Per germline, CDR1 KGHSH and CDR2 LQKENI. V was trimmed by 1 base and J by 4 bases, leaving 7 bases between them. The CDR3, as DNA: TGTGCCAGCTCACCACTCCAGAGAGAGACCCAGTACTTC. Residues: CASSPLQRETQYF.

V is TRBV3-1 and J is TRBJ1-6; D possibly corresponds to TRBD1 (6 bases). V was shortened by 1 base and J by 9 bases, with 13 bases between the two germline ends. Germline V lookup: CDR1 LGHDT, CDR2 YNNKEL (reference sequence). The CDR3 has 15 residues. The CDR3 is CASSQGSGDPSPLHF. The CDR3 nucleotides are TGTGCCAGCAGCCAAGGGTCAGGGGATCCTTCACCCCTCCACTTT.

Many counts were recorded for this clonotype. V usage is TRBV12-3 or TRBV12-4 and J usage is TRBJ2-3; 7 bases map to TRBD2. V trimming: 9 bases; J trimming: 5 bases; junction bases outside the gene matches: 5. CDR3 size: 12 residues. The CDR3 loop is CASSGLEDTQYF. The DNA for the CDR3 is TGTGCCAGTAGCGGGCTAGAAGATACGCAGTATTTT.

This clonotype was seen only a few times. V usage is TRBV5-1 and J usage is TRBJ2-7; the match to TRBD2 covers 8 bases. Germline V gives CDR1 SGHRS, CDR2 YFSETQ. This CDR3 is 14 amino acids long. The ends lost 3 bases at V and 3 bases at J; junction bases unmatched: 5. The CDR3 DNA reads TGCGCCAGCAGCTCCTCCGGGACTAGCTACGAGCAGTACTTC. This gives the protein CASSSSGTSYEQYF.

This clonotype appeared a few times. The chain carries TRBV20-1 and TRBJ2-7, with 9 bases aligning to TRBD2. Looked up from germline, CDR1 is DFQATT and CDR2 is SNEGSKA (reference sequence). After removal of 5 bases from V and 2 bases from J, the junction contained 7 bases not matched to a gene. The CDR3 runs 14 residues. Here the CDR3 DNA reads TGCAGTGCTTGGGGAGCGGGGGGCGCCTACGAGCAGTACTTC. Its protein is CSAWGAGGAYEQYF.

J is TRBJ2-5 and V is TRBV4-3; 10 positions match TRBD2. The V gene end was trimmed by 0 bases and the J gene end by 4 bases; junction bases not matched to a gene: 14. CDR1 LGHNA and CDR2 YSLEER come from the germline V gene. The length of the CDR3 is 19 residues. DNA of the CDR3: TGCGCCAGCAGCCAAGATCGGTGGGCTAGCGGGGGAACCATAGAGACCCAGTACTTC. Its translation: CASSQDRWASGGTIETQYF.

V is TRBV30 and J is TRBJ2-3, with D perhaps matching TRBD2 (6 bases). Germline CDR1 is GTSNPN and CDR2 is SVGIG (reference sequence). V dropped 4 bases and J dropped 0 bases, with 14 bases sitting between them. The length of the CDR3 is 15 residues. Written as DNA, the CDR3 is TGTGCCTGGAAGGGATCGGGGACTAGCACAGATACGCAGTATTTT. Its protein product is CAWKGSGTSTDTQYF.

CDR3 in DNA: TGCAGCGTCCCTCGAGACAGGGGAAACTATGGCTACACCTTC. This gives the protein CSVPRDRGNYGYTF. The genes are TRBV29-1 and TRBJ1-2; 8 bases map to TRBD1. The CDR3 has 14 amino acids. With V trimmed by 6 bases and J by 2 bases, 8 bases remained unmatched. Germline V CDR1 and CDR2: SQVTM, ANQGSEA.

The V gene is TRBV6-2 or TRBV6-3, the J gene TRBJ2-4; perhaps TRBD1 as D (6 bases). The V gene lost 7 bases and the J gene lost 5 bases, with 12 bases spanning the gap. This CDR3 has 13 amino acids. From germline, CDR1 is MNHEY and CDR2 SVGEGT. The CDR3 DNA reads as TGTGCCAGCACAGGACAGATTCAAAACATTCAGTACTTC. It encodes CASTGQIQNIQYF.

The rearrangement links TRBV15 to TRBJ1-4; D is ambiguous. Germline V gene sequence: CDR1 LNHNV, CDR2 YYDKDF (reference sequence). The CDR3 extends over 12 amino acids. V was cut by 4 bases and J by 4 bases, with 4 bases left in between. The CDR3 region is CATSNLNEKLFF. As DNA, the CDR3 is TGTGCCACCAGCAATCTTAATGAAAAACTGTTTTTT.

Here the CDR3 reads CSASPVSYEQYF. The CDR3 DNA is TGCAGTGCTAGTCCAGTCTCCTACGAGCAGTACTTC. This chain joins TRBV20-1 and TRBJ2-7, with D uncertain. CDR3 length: 12 residues. CDR1 is DFQATT and CDR2 is SNEGSKA in the germline V gene (reference sequence). With 3 bases removed from V and 0 bases from J, the gap between germline ends came to 6 bases.

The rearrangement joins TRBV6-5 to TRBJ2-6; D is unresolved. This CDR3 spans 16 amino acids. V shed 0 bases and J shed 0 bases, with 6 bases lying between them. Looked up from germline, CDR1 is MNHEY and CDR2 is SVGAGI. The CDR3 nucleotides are TGTGCCAGCAGTTACTCGATTCTCTCTGGGGCCAACGTCCTGACTTTC. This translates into CASSYSILSGANVLTF.

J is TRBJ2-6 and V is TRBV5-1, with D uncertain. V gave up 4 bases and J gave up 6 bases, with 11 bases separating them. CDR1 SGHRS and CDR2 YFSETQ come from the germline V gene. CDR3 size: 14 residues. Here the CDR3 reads CASSLPESANVLTF. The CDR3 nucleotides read TGCGCCAGCAGCCTCCCTGAGTCGGCCAACGTCCTGACTTTC.

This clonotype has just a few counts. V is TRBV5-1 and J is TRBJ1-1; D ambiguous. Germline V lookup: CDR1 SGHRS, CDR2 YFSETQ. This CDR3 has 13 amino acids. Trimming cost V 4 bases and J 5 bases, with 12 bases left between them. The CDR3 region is CASSTESGTEAFF. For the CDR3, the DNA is TGCGCCAGCAGCACCGAATCGGGAACTGAAGCTTTCTTT. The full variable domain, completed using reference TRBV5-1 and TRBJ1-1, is KAGVTQTPRYLIKTRGQQVTLSCSPISGHRSVSWYQQTPGQGLQFLFEYFSETQRNKGNFPGRFSGRQFSNSRSEMNVSTLELGDSALYLCASSTESGTEAFFGQGTRLTVV.

DNA of the CDR3: TGTGCCAGCAGGAAACCGGGACTAGCGGGAGGCGAGCAGTACTTC. Translation: CASRKPGLAGGEQYF. The rearrangement uses TRBV2 and TRBJ2-7; 15 bases match TRBD2. The CDR3 runs to 15 residues. The V and J ends lost 6 bases and 6 bases, in that order; junction bases with no gene match: 6. Germline V gene sequence: CDR1 SNHLY, CDR2 FYNNEI.

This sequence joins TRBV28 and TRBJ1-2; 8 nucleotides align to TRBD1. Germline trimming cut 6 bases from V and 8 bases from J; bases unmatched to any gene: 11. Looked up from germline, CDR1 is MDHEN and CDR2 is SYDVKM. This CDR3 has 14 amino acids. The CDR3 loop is CASRTDRVGKGYTF. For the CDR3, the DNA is TGTGCCAGCAGGACGGACAGGGTAGGAAAGGGCTACACCTTC.

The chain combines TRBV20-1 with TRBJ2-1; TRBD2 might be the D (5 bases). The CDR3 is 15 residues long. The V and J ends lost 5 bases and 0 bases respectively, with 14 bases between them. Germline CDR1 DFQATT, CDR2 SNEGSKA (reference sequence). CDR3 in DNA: TGCAGTGCTCCACGCCCTGGGAGCTCCTACAATGAGCAGTTCTTC. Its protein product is CSAPRPGSSYNEQFF.

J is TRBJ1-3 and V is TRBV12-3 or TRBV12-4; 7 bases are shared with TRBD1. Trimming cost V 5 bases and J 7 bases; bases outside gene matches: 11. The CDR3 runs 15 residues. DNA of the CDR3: TGTGCCAGCAGTCCCACAGGGGTCTACCCTAACACCATATATTTT. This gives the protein CASSPTGVYPNTIYF.

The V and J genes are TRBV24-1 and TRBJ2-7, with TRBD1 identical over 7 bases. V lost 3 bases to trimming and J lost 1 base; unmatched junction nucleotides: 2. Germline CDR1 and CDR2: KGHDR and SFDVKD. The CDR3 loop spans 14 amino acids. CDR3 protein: CATSDRDRSYEQYF. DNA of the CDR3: TGTGCCACCAGTGATCGGGACAGATCCTACGAGCAGTACTTC.

The CDR3 DNA reads TGTGCCAGCAGCTTAGTGTCCGGGACAGCTATTAATGAGCAGTTCTTC. This encodes CASSLVSGTAINEQFF. This chain joins TRBV7-2 and TRBJ2-1; 7 positions match TRBD1. The length of the CDR3 is 16 residues. The germline V gene encodes CDR1 SGHTA and CDR2 FQGNSA. J gave up 7 bases and V 1 base, and 10 bases lay outside the gene matches.

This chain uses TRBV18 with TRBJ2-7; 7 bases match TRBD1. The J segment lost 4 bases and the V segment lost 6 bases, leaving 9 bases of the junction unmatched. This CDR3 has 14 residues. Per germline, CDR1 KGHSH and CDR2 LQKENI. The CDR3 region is CASSPGQSGYEQYF. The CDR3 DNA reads TGTGCCAGCTCCCCGGGACAGTCGGGTTACGAGCAGTACTTC.

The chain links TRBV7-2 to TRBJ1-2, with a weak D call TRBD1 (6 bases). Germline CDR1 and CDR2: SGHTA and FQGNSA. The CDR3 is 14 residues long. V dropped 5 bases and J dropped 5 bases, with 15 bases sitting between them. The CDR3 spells CASSPLGALYGYTF. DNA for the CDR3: TGTGCCAGCAGCCCCTTGGGGGCGTTGTATGGCTACACCTTC.

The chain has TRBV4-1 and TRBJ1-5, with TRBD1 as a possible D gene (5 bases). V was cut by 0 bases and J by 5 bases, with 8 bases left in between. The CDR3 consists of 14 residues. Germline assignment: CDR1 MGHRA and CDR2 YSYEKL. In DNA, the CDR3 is TGCGCCAGCAGCCAAGAGGGGGGGTATCAGCCCCAGCATTTT. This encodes CASSQEGGYQPQHF.

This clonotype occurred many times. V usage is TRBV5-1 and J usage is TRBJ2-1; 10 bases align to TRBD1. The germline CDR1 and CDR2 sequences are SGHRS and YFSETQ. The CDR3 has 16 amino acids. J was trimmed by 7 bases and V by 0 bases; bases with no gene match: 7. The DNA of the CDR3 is TGCGCCAGCAGCTTGGTCGGGACAGGGGTTGCGAATGAGCAGTTCTTC. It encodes CASSLVGTGVANEQFF.